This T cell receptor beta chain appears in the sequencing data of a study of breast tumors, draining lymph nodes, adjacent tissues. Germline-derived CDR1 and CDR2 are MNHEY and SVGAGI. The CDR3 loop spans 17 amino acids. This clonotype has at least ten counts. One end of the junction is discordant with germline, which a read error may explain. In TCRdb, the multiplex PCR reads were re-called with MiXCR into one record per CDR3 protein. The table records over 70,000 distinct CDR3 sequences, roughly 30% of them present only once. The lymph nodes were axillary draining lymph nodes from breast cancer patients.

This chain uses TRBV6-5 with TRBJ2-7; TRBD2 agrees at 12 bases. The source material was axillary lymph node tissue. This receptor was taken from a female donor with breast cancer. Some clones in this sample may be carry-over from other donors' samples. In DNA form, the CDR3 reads TGTGCCAGCAGTCACTCCGGACTAGCGGGAAGGACCTACGAGCAGTACTTC. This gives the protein CASSHSGLAGRTYEQYF.